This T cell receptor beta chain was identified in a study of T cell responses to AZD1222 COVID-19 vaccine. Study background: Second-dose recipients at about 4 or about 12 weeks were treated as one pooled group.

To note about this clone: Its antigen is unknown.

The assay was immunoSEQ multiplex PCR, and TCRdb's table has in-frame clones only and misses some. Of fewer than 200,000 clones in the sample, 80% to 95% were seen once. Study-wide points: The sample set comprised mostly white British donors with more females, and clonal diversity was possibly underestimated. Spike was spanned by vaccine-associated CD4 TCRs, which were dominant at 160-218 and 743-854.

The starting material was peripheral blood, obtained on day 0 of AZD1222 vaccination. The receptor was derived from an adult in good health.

Here the CDR3 DNA reads TGCAGCGTTGGCGCAGACGGGAGCTATGGCTACACCTTC. It translates to CSVGADGSYGYTF. The V call is TRBV29-1, the J call TRBJ1-2; D is unclear. Germline CDR1 SQVTM, CDR2 ANQGSEA. The CDR3 extends over 13 amino acids. V was trimmed by 4 bases and J by 4 bases, leaving 13 bases between them.